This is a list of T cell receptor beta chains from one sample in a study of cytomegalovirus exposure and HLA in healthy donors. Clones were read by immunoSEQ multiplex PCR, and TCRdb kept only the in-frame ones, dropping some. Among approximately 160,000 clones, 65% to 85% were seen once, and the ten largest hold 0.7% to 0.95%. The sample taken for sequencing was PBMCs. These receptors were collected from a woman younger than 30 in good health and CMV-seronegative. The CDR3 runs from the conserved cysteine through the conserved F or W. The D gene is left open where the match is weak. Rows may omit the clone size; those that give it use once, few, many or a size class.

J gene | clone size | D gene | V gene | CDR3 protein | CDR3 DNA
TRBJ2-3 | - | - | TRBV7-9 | CASSGGGPIDTQYF | TGTGCCAGCAGCGGGGGCGGGCCGATAGATACGCAGTATTTT
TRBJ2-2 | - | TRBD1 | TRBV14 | CASSQDTMRTGVGELFF | TGTGCCAGCAGCCAAGATACCATGAGGACAGGGGTCGGGGAGCTGTTTTTT
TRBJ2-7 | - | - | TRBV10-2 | CASNLAGPVAEAYEQYF | TGCGCCAGCAATTTGGCCGGTCCGGTAGCGGAGGCCTACGAGCAGTACTTC
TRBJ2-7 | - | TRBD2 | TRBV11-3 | CASSPRAGPYYEQYF | TGTGCCAGCAGCCCCCGAGCGGGACCTTACTACGAGCAGTACTTC
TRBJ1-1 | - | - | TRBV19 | CASSPVSGTEAFF | TGTGCCAGTAGTCCGGTATCGGGGACTGAAGCTTTCTTT
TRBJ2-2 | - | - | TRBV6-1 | CASSRMEAAGELFF | TGTGCCAGCAGTCGGATGGAGGCGGCCGGGGAGCTGTTTTTT
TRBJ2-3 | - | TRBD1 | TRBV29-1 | CSVGQGATDTQYF | TGCAGCGTTGGGCAGGGGGCAACAGATACGCAGTATTTT
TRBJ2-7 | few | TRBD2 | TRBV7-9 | CASSPMGLAGGRYEQYF | TGTGCCAGCAGCCCGATGGGACTAGCGGGAGGTCGTTACGAGCAGTACTTC
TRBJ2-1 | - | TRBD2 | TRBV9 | CASSASGGGINEQFF | TGTGCCAGCAGCGCTAGCGGAGGCGGGATCAATGAGCAGTTCTTC
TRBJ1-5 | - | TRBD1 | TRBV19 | CASSIRTGGLHSNQPQHF | TGTGCCAGTAGTATTCGGACAGGGGGCTTACATAGCAATCAGCCCCAGCATTTT
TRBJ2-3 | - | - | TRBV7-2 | CASSSYSGTDTQYF | TGTGCCAGCAGCTCCTATAGCGGTACAGATACGCAGTATTTT
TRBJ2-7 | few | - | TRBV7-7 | CASRGRSGVMSYEQYF | TGTGCTAGCAGGGGTCGTTCCGGGGTAATGTCCTACGAGCAGTACTTC
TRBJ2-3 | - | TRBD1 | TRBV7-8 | CASSPGQGRGHTDTQYF | TGTGCCAGCAGCCCCGGCCAGGGAAGGGGGCACACAGATACGCAGTATTTT
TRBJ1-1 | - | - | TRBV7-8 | CASSSEHYRVMNTEAFF | TGTGCCAGCAGCTCCGAACACTACAGGGTCATGAACACTGAAGCTTTCTTT
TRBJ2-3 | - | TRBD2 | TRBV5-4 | CASSLHSGSTDTQYF | TGTGCCAGCAGCTTGCATAGCGGGAGCACAGATACGCAGTATTTT
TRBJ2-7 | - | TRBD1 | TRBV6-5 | CASSYFRGQGFYEQYF | TGTGCCAGCAGTTACTTCAGGGGACAGGGTTTCTACGAGCAGTACTTC
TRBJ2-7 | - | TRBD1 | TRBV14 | CASSPGTGGREQYF | TGTGCCAGCAGCCCCGGGACAGGGGGCCGGGAGCAGTACTTC
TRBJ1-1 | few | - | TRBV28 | CASSLAGANTEAFF | TGTGCCAGCAGTTTAGCAGGCGCGAACACTGAAGCTTTCTTT
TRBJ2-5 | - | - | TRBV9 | CASSVGASGLQETQYF | TGTGCCAGCAGCGTGGGGGCTAGCGGACTCCAAGAGACCCAGTACTTC
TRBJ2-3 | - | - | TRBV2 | CASSASDTQYF | TGTGCCAGCAGTGCCTCAGATACGCAGTATTTT
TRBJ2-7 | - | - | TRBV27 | CASSELAVLSYEQYF | TGTGCCAGCAGTGAATTAGCGGTACTATCCTACGAGCAGTACTTC
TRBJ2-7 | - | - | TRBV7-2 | CASSSLAGQYF | TGTGCCAGCAGCTCCCTAGCAGGCCAGTACTTC
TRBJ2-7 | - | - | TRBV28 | CASSLFQRLTYEQYF | TGTGCCAGCAGTTTATTTCAGCGGTTGACTTACGAGCAGTACTTC
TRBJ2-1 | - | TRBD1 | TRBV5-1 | CASSLGQGARGGEQFF | TGCGCCAGCAGCCTCGGACAGGGGGCCCGGGGGGGAGAGCAGTTCTTC
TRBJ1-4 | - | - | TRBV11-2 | CASSPTGSVGEKLFF | TGTGCCAGCAGCCCTACAGGGAGCGTAGGGGAAAAACTGTTTTTT
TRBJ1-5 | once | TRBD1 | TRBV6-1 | CASSATGTGEQPQHF | TGTGCCAGCAGTGCAACCGGGACAGGGGAACAGCCCCAGCATTTT
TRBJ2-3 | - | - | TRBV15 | CATSPRGAINASTDTQYF | TGTGCCACCAGCCCCCGGGGGGCGATAAACGCTAGCACAGATACGCAGTATTTT